The rows below give T cell receptor beta chains drawn from one sample of a study of sequential checkpoint blockade in melanoma. TCRdb's copy holds only in-frame clones and misses some; the assay was immunoSEQ multiplex PCR. The data contain just over 15,000 clones, approximately 80% of them singletons. The source was CD8+ T cells sorted from blood (inferred from file names), collected from a patient given nivolumab and ipilimumab in sequence. The receptors here all came from a human donor with melanoma. Both conserved end residues are part of each CDR3. D genes are given only for firm matches. Expanded clones get a size class; other rows say once, few or many, or leave the size out.

D	size	V	length	J	CDR3	DNA
TRBD1	.	TRBV28	15	TRBJ1-1	CASSLPTGTNTEAFF	TGTGCCAGCAGTTTACCGACAGGGACGAACACTGAAGCTTTCTTT
TRBD1	once	TRBV7-9	13	TRBJ2-5	CASSRDREETQYF	TGTGCCAGCAGCAGGGACAGAGAAGAGACCCAGTACTTC
TRBD2	.	TRBV27	14	TRBJ2-1	CASRTSGRDNEQFF	TGTGCCAGCAGGACTAGCGGGCGGGATAATGAGCAGTTCTTC
.	.	TRBV18	15	TRBJ2-5	CASSPMFGSEETQYF	TGTGCCAGCTCACCAATGTTCGGATCGGAGGAGACCCAGTACTTC
.	.	TRBV7-9	13	TRBJ2-3	CASDSPNTDTQYF	TGTGCCAGCGATAGCCCTAACACAGATACGCAGTATTTT
TRBD1	.	TRBV6-5	14	TRBJ2-3	CASSTDRVTDTQYF	TGTGCCAGCAGTACAGACAGGGTGACAGATACGCAGTATTTT
.	once	TRBV7-6	14	TRBJ2-1	CASSLLLESNEQFF	TGTGCCAGCAGCTTACTCCTCGAGTCCAATGAGCAGTTCTTC
TRBD1	.	TRBV29-1	12	TRBJ2-7	CSVETGFYEQYF	TGCAGCGTTGAGACAGGGTTCTACGAGCAGTACTTC
.	.	TRBV7-9	16	TRBJ2-6	CASSGTGKTGANVLTF	TGTGCCAGCAGCGGTACAGGGAAAACTGGGGCCAACGTCCTGACTTTC
TRBD1	few	TRBV4-2	15	TRBJ1-6	CASSQDGTGNSPLHF	TGTGCCAGCAGCCAAGATGGGACAGGGAATTCACCCCTCCACTTT
TRBD1	once	TRBV7-9	16	TRBJ2-5	CASSSGQGAIKETQYF	TGTGCCAGCAGCTCCGGACAGGGGGCTATTAAAGAGACCCAGTACTTC
.	.	TRBV28	15	TRBJ1-4	CASSPQGIANEKLFF	TGTGCCAGCAGTCCCCAGGGTATCGCTAATGAAAAACTGTTTTTT
.	.	TRBV30	10	TRBJ1-2	CAWSGQRYTF	TGTGCCTGGAGTGGACAACGCTACACCTTC
TRBD2	.	TRBV29-1	13	TRBJ2-7	CSVVLAGDGEQYF	TGCAGCGTTGTGCTAGCGGGAGATGGCGAGCAGTACTTC
.	.	TRBV7-9	14	TRBJ2-4	CASRGGVGWDIQYF	TGTGCCAGCAGGGGGGGTGTGGGCTGGGACATTCAGTACTTC
TRBD1	.	TRBV5-1	15	TRBJ2-7	CASSLALTGVDEQYF	TGCGCCAGCAGCCTGGCCCTGACAGGGGTCGACGAGCAGTACTTC